This paragraph covers one T cell receptor (beta chain) sequence. No antigen is known for it. This specimen comes from a study of T cells in Graves' hyperthyroidism and ophthalmopathy. Whole-study findings and limits: Clonotypes that were expanded in thyroid above 0.001 mostly appeared in blood too.

There were TCR beta CDR3 regions amplified from RNA transcripts. TCR CDR3 regions were first amplified by RT-PCR with HTBI primers. TCRdb re-called the multiplex PCR reads through MiXCR, storing one row per CDR3 protein. Counted here are about 480,000 distinct CDR3 sequences, 13% to 15% occurring once; the ten biggest clones make up about 17%. Researchers defined stable Graves' hyperthyroidism as no ophthalmopathy progression within 18 months. Patients having uncontrolled infection, another autoimmune disease, pregnancy or lactation were not included. The diagnoses drew upon clinical symptoms, serum thyroxine and TRAb, thyroid ultrasound and orbital computed tomography. Germline loops: CDR1 DFQATT, CDR2 SNEGSKA (reference sequence). The V end was cut by 0 bases, the J end by 3 bases, with 23 bases between. This CDR3 is 18 amino acids long.

Sequencing used blood. V usage is TRBV20-1 and J usage is TRBJ2-5; possibly TRBD2 for D (5 bases). This receptor was identified in a woman aged 18-29 years with Graves' hyperthyroidism. The CDR3: CSARDPRVPGKGEETQYF. CDR3 in DNA: TGCAGTGCTAGAGACCCTCGGGTCCCCGGGAAGGGTGAAGAGACCCAGTACTTC.